Sequencing of this T cell receptor beta chain was carried out in a study of technical replicates of blood from a few donors. This CDR3 has 16 amino acids. Germline lookup yields CDR1 LGHNT and CDR2 FRNRAP. V lost 5 bases and J lost 6; bases outside the gene matches: 9. Some clones are missing from TCRdb's copy, which holds only in-frame ones; the method was immunoSEQ multiplex PCR. The data show about 12,000 clones, 90% to 95% seen once. The V call is TRBV12-5, the J call TRBJ2-3; 12 bases agree with TRBD2. This clonotype originated in a human donor in good health. The specimen was PBMCs. The CDR3 loop is CASGTTSGTSGDTQYF. The CDR3 nucleotides are TGTGCTAGTGGTACCACCTCCGGGACTAGCGGGGATACGCAGTATTTT. The complete variable domain, with remaining parts taken from reference TRBV12-5 and TRBJ2-3, reads DARVTQTPRHKVTEMGQEVTMRCQPILGHNTVFWYRQTMMQGLELLAYFRNRAPLDDSGMPKDRFSAEMPDATLATLKIQPSEPRDSAVYFCASGTTSGTSGDTQYFGPGTRLTVL.